This entry lists 11 T cell receptor beta chains sequenced from one sample in a study of blood T cell repertoires in COVID-19. Sequenced by immunoSEQ multiplex PCR; TCRdb stores in-frame clones only, minus some. The sample consists of 40,000 to 65,000 clones, just over 85% of them appearing once. What was sequenced was peripheral blood. These receptors were obtained from a man aged 70 or older with active COVID-19.

The genes are TRBV7-2 and TRBJ1-6, with TRBD1 as a possible D gene (6 bases). In germline, CDR1 is SGHTA, CDR2 FQGNSA. This CDR3 contains 15 residues. Trimming removed 0 bases from V and 9 bases from J, with 12 bases in between. The CDR3 DNA sequence: TGTGCCAGCAGCTTAGCCGAACAGGGTCGTTCACCCCTCCACTTT. This encodes CASSLAEQGRSPLHF.

CDR3 nucleotide sequence: TGTGCCAGCAGCTCCCGGACAGGGAGCACTGAAGCTTTCTTT. It specifies CASSSRTGSTEAFF. V and J are TRBV7-2 and TRBJ1-1; TRBD1 matches at 8 bases. The V and J ends lost 4 bases and 4 bases, in that order; junction bases with no gene match: 5. The CDR3 spans 14 residues. Germline-derived CDR1 and CDR2 are SGHTA and FQGNSA. Full variable domain (outside the CDR3, taken from reference TRBV7-2 and TRBJ1-1): GAGVSQSPSNKVTEKGKDVELRCDPISGHTALYWYRQSLGQGLEFLIYFQGNSAPDKSGLPSDRFSAERTGGSVSTLTIQRTQQEDSAVYLCASSSRTGSTEAFFGQGTRLTVV.

This chain joins TRBV19 and TRBJ2-6, with D possibly being TRBD2 (6 bases). Germline V gene data show CDR1 as LNHDA and CDR2 as SQIVND (reference sequence). V gave up 6 bases and J gave up 2 bases, with 11 bases separating them. This CDR3 comprises 15 residues. This chain's CDR3 is CASSPGGTGANVLTF. CDR3 coding DNA: TGTGCCAGTAGCCCCGGAGGGACTGGGGCCAACGTCCTGACTTTC.

This rearrangement joins TRBV7-8 to TRBJ1-2, with 8 bases that match TRBD1. Trimming removed 5 bases from V and 1 base from J; junction bases left unmatched: 6. The CDR3 extends over 15 amino acids. The germline gives CDR1 SGHVS, CDR2 FQNEAQ. CDR3 in amino acids: CASSTETGVNYGYTF. For the CDR3, the DNA is TGTGCCAGCAGCACCGAGACAGGGGTTAACTATGGCTACACCTTC.

This clone was observed a few times. V usage is TRBV24-1 and J usage is TRBJ2-3, with 9 positions matching TRBD2. Per germline, CDR1 KGHDR and CDR2 SFDVKD. The J segment lost 7 bases and the V segment lost 3 bases, leaving 7 bases of the junction unmatched. The CDR3 contains 15 residues. CDR3 nucleotide sequence: TGTGCCACCAGTGATGCTAGCGGGGCAGAGCATACGCAGTATTTT. Translated, it gives CATSDASGAEHTQYF.

The chain carries TRBV5-6 and TRBJ2-5, with D perhaps TRBD1 (5 bases). This CDR3 comprises 15 residues. V shed 0 bases and J shed 4 bases, with 13 bases lying between them. The V gene's germline CDR1 is SGHDT and CDR2 YYEEEE. This chain's CDR3 is CASSLAAGWRETQYF. The CDR3 DNA is TGTGCCAGCAGCTTGGCCGCAGGGTGGCGAGAGACCCAGTACTTC.

V is TRBV10-2 and J is TRBJ2-6, with a tentative D call TRBD1 (7 bases). V was clipped by 4 bases and J by 15 bases, with 16 bases between them. Germline values: CDR1 WSHSY, CDR2 SAAADI. The CDR3 length is 13 residues. The CDR3 DNA is TGCGCCAGCAGTGCATCAGGGGGGCAGGACCTGACTTTC. Its translation: CASSASGGQDLTF.

The chain recombines TRBV4-3 with TRBJ2-3, with 7 nucleotides matching TRBD1. The germline CDR1 and CDR2 sequences are LGHNA and YSLEER. The CDR3 is 13 amino acids. The J segment lost 3 bases and the V segment lost 5 bases, leaving 2 bases of the junction unmatched. CDR3 sequence: CASSRGLTDTQYF. The CDR3 coding sequence is TGCGCCAGCAGCAGGGGGCTAACAGATACGCAGTATTTT.

The rearrangement uses TRBV7-3 and TRBJ1-1; 8 bases agree with TRBD1. Per the germline V gene, CDR1 is SGHTA and CDR2 is FQGTGA. CDR3 length: 15 residues. V lost 1 base, J lost 6 bases, and 7 bases stayed unmatched. CDR3 nucleotide sequence: TGTGCCAGCAGCTTAATTGCAGGGGGCAAGGCTGAAGCTTTCTTT. This codes for CASSLIAGGKAEAFF. Combining the CDR3 with reference TRBV7-3 and TRBJ1-1 gives the whole variable domain GAGVSQTPSNKVTEKGKYVELRCDPISGHTALYWYRQSLGQGPEFLIYFQGTGAADDSGLPNDRFFAVRPEGSVSTLKIQRTERGDSAVYLCASSLIAGGKAEAFFGQGTRLTVV.

The J gene is TRBJ2-1, the V gene TRBV7-3, with TRBD2 matching 9 bases. Germline CDR1 and CDR2: SGHTA and FQGTGA. The CDR3 extends over 16 amino acids. J lost 4 bases, V lost 5 bases, and 9 bases had no gene match. The CDR3 sequence: CASSAQSSGTYNEQFF. The CDR3 DNA sequence: TGTGCCAGCAGCGCCCAATCTAGCGGGACGTACAATGAGCAGTTCTTC. Looking up the rest from reference TRBV7-3 and TRBJ2-1 gives the full variable domain: GAGVSQTPSNKVTEKGKYVELRCDPISGHTALYWYRQSLGQGPEFLIYFQGTGAADDSGLPNDRFFAVRPEGSVSTLKIQRTERGDSAVYLCASSAQSSGTYNEQFFGPGTRLTVL.

The table lists this clone with a count of one. The V gene is TRBV4-3, the J gene TRBJ2-7; 7 nucleotides line up with TRBD1. CDR1 and CDR2 from the germline V gene are LGHNA and YSLEER. After removal of 4 bases from V and 2 bases from J, the junction contained 5 bases not matched to a gene. This CDR3 is built from 14 residues. This CDR3 is CASSRAQGPYEQYF. The CDR3 DNA reads TGCGCCAGCAGCCGCGCACAGGGGCCCTACGAGCAGTACTTC.